Each of the 21 T cell receptor beta chains below was sequenced from the same sample in a study of T cell repertoires in cytomegalovirus infection. Using its own MiXCR run on the reads, TCRdb lists one record per CDR3 protein. The sample has some 940,000 distinct CDR3 sequences, 25% to 40% seen once. No cognate antigen is known for these TCRs. The source material was cultured CD8+ T cells from PBMCs, sampled from culture after CMV antigen stimulation. Source of these receptors: a human donor in good health (CMV status not recorded). Some clones in this sample may be carry-over from other donors' samples.

In regard to this clonotype: Possible read error: a much larger clone is one base away. The rearrangement joins TRBV27 to TRBJ2-2; D not resolved. CDR3 size: 17 residues. V lost 5 bases and J lost 0, with 16 bases in between. Germline V gives CDR1 MNHEY, CDR2 SMNVEV (reference sequence). The CDR3 loop reads CASSPKGLGSNTGELFF. Here the CDR3 DNA reads TGTGCCAGCAGTCCAAAAGGGTTGGGCTCGAACACCGGGGAGCTGTTTTTT.

This chain joins TRBV7-9 and TRBJ2-7; TRBD2 aligns across 7 bases. Trimming at V came to 8 bases and at J to 6 bases, leaving 4 bases not matched to a gene. The germline gives CDR1 SEHNR, CDR2 FQNEAQ (reference sequence). The CDR3 sequence is 11 residues long. The CDR3 spells CASWGGFEQYF. The DNA for the CDR3 is TGTGCCAGCTGGGGAGGGTTCGAGCAGTACTTC.

CDR3 coding DNA: TGTGCCAGCAGCTTAACTGGCAGTCGGACCGGGGAGCTGTTTTTT. Its protein is CASSLTGSRTGELFF. The chain links TRBV7-9 to TRBJ2-2; D call uncertain. Looked up from germline, CDR1 is SEHNR and CDR2 is FQNEAQ (reference sequence). V was shortened by 2 bases and J by 5 bases, with 12 bases between the two germline ends. The length of the CDR3 is 15 residues. The full variable domain, with the rest looked up from reference TRBV7-9 and TRBJ2-2, is DTGVSQNPRHKITKRGQNVTFRCDPISEHNRLYWYRQTLGQGPEFLTYFQNEAQLEKSRLLSDRFSAERPKGSFSTLEIQRTEQGDSAMYLCASSLTGSRTGELFFGEGSRLTVL.

The chain uses TRBV3-1 and TRBJ2-1, with a possible D match to TRBD2 (8 bases). The V gene's germline CDR1 is LGHDT and CDR2 YNNKEL (reference sequence). The CDR3 sequence is 16 residues long. V lost 5 bases, J lost 4 bases, and 18 bases lay in between. This chain's CDR3 is CASSGKGAGGYNEQFF. DNA for the CDR3: TGTGCCAGCAGCGGCAAGGGGGCGGGGGGTTACAATGAGCAGTTCTTC.

A few counts support this clonotype. The rearrangement links TRBV19 to TRBJ1-5; D unresolved. In germline, CDR1 is LNHDA, CDR2 SQIVND (reference sequence). V gave up 3 bases and J gave up 5 bases, with 11 bases separating them. The CDR3 loop spans 14 amino acids. DNA of the CDR3: TGTGCCAGTAGTATGGTAGGGTACTATCAGCCCCAGCATTTT. It specifies CASSMVGYYQPQHF.

The chain links TRBV12-3 or TRBV12-4 to TRBJ2-1; 9 bases align to TRBD2. The CDR3 contains 16 residues. Trimming removed 3 bases from V and 4 bases from J; junction bases left unmatched: 7. The CDR3 sequence is CASSLWLAGLYNEQFF. The CDR3 DNA is TGTGCCAGCAGTTTGTGGCTAGCGGGGTTGTACAATGAGCAGTTCTTC.

This clonotype occurred many times. The rearrangement links TRBV6-1 to TRBJ2-2; a weak D match, TRBD2 (6 bases). Germline CDR1 reads MNHNS; CDR2 reads SASEGT. The V end was cut by 8 bases, the J end by 3 bases, with 25 bases between. The CDR3 consists of 18 residues. The CDR3 region has the DNA TGTGCCAGCCGCGAATGGGACTCCCACGTGGCCCACACCGGGGAGCTGTTTTTT. Translation: CASREWDSHVAHTGELFF.

This clonotype was observed a few times. The chain employs TRBV27 and TRBJ1-1; D not certain. Trimming removed 1 base at V and 1 base at J, with 16 bases between. There are 17 residues in the CDR3. The V gene's germline CDR1 is MNHEY and CDR2 SMNVEV (reference sequence). In DNA form, the CDR3 reads TGTGCCAGCAGTTTATTGGCAGGCAACGCGGGGAACACTGAAGCTTTCTTT. This codes for CASSLLAGNAGNTEAFF.

This rearrangement joins TRBV12-5 to TRBJ2-1; D might be TRBD1 or TRBD2, each matching 5 bases. Germline V gene sequence: CDR1 LGHNT, CDR2 FRNRAP. Trimming left V 3 bases short and J 0 bases short, with 12 bases between. The CDR3 consists of 16 residues. The CDR3 nucleotides read TGTGCTAGTGGTTTCGGGACCGATAGCTCCTACAATGAGCAGTTCTTC. Protein: CASGFGTDSSYNEQFF.

In its sample, this clonotype was seen many times. This chain connects TRBV6-6 to TRBJ1-4; 7 nucleotides align to TRBD1. Germline V gene lookup returns CDR1 MNHNY and CDR2 SVGAGI (reference sequence). Germline trimming cut 0 bases from V and 8 bases from J; bases unmatched to any gene: 9. This CDR3 contains 16 residues. The chain's CDR3 is CASSYSRGGEKEKLFF. The CDR3 nucleotides are TGTGCCAGCAGTTACTCGAGAGGGGGCGAGAAAGAAAAACTGTTTTTT.

The chain has TRBV7-8 and TRBJ2-7; 10 bases are shared with TRBD2. In germline, CDR1 is SGHVS, CDR2 FQNEAQ. Trimming took 3 bases from V and 3 from J; bases not matched to a gene: 8. The CDR3 covers 16 residues. The CDR3 here is CASSFRLAGANYEQYV. The CDR3 bases are TGTGCCAGCAGCTTCAGGCTAGCGGGGGCTAACTACGAGCAGTACGTC.

J is TRBJ2-2 and V is TRBV12-3 or TRBV12-4; D uncertain. This CDR3 spans 16 amino acids. Trimming left V 6 bases short and J 1 base short, with 15 bases between. CDR3 protein: CASSWYGGRNTGELFF. CDR3 nucleotide sequence: TGTGCCAGCAGCTGGTACGGCGGCAGGAACACCGGGGAGCTGTTTTTT.

The J gene is TRBJ2-1, the V gene TRBV6-1, with 13 bases fitting TRBD2. CDR1 is MNHNS, CDR2 SASEGT, per germline. The CDR3 contains 14 residues. The trim removed 7 bases at V and 7 bases at J, leaving 4 bases unmatched. The CDR3 protein is CASILAGGQNEQFF. The CDR3 DNA sequence: TGTGCCAGCATACTAGCGGGGGGGCAAAATGAGCAGTTCTTC.

The chain is built from TRBV7-8 and TRBJ2-5, with 10 bases matching TRBD2. The junction had 3 bases not matched to a gene; V was cut back by 1 base and J by 1 base. CDR3 length equals 16 residues. The germline V gene encodes CDR1 SGHVS and CDR2 FQNEAQ. The chain's CDR3 is CASSLDSGGFQETQYF. The CDR3 DNA reads TGTGCCAGCAGCTTAGATAGCGGGGGGTTCCAAGAGACCCAGTACTTC.

This clonotype came up once. This may stem from a read error, because a much larger clone lies one nucleotide away. The rearrangement links TRBV19 to TRBJ1-1; D gene ambiguous. V was pared by 1 base and J by 1 base, with 4 bases between. CDR1 and CDR2 (germline): LNHDA, SQIVND (reference sequence). The CDR3 covers 13 residues. This chain's CDR3 is CASSIAANTEAFF. The CDR3 nucleotides are TGTGCCAGTAGTATAGCAGCGAACACTGAAGCTTTCTTT.

This clonotype was recorded a few times. This rearrangement joins TRBV7-9 to TRBJ2-7; tentatively, D is TRBD1 (6 bases). This CDR3 is built from 16 residues. The V gene's germline CDR1 is SEHNR and CDR2 FQNEAQ (reference sequence). The germline V and J ends were trimmed by 4 bases and 0 bases, with 16 bases remaining between them. The CDR3 sequence is CASSSGRDTNSYEQYV. CDR3 sequence (DNA): TGTGCCAGCAGCTCTGGACGGGACACAAACTCCTACGAGCAGTACGTC.

V usage is TRBV6-5 and J usage is TRBJ1-3; 9 nucleotides line up with TRBD1. V was clipped by 4 bases and J by 2 bases; unmatched bases: 3. Germline lookup yields CDR1 MNHEY and CDR2 SVGAGI. The CDR3 spans 15 residues. As DNA, the CDR3 is TGTGCCAGCAGTTTTACAGGGGGCCCTGGAAACACCATATATTTT. This encodes CASSFTGGPGNTIYF.

The genes are TRBV27 and TRBJ2-1, with 8 bases that match TRBD2. The V gene end was trimmed by 1 base and the J gene end by 8 bases; junction bases not matched to a gene: 7. There are 15 residues in the CDR3. Per germline, CDR1 MNHEY and CDR2 SMNVEV (reference sequence). The CDR3 reads CASSLYSGGPYEQFF. CDR3 nucleotide sequence: TGTGCCAGCAGTTTATATTCGGGGGGGCCATATGAGCAGTTCTTC.

The chain links TRBV6-5 to TRBJ2-1, with 7 bases fitting TRBD1. The CDR3 length is 15 residues. J lost 2 bases, V lost 6 bases, and 7 bases had no gene match. Germline V gene sequence: CDR1 MNHEY, CDR2 SVGAGI. The CDR3 loop reads CASSDDRDPYNEQFF. The CDR3 bases are TGTGCCAGCAGCGACGACAGGGACCCCTACAATGAGCAGTTCTTC.

This clonotype was counted a few times. This chain uses TRBV6-5 with TRBJ2-1; D is possibly TRBD2 (5 bases). Deletions cut 4 bases from V and 8 bases from J, with 15 bases between. The CDR3 extends over 14 amino acids. CDR1 is MNHEY, CDR2 SVGAGI, per germline. DNA of the CDR3: TGTGCCAGCAGTTTCACTAGTGCCCTAGATGAGCAGTTCTTC. This codes for CASSFTSALDEQFF.

This rearrangement joins TRBV24-1 to TRBJ2-7; D perhaps matches TRBD1 (6 bases). The CDR3 loop spans 13 amino acids. The V and J ends lost 9 bases and 0 bases respectively, with 11 bases between them. Germline V gene data show CDR1 as KGHDR and CDR2 as SFDVKD. The CDR3, as DNA: TGTGCCACCGCGGACAGAAACTCCTACGAGCAGTACTTC. It yields the protein CATADRNSYEQYF.